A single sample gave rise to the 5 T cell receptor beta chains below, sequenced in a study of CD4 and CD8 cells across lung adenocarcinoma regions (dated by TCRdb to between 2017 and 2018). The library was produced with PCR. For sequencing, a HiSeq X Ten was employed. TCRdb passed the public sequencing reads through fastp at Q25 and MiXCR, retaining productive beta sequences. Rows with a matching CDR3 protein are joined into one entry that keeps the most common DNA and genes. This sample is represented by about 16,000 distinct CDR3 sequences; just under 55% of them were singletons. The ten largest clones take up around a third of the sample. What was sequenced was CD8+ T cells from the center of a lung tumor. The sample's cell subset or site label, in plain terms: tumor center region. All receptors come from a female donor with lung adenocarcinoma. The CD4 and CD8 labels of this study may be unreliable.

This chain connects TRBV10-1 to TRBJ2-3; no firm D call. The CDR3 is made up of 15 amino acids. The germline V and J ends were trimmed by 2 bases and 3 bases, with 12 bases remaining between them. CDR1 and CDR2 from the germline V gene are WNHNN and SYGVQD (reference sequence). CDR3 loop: CASSEPALGTDTQYF. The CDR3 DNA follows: TGCGCCAGCAGTGAGCCCGCACTGGGGACAGATACGCAGTATTTT.

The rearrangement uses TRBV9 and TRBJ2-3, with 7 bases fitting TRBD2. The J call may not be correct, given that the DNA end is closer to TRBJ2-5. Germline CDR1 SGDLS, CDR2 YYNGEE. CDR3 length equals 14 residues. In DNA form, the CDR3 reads TGTGCCGGGAGCGGGGTCAGGGAGGGAGATACCCAGTACTTC. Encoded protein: CAGSGVREGDTQYF.

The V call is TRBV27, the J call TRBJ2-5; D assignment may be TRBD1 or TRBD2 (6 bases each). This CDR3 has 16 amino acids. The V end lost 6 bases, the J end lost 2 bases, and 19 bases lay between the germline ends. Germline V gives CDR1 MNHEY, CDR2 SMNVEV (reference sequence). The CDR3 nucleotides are TGTGCCAGCAGCCCCCGGGGGAGAGGGGGTCAAGAGACCCAGTACTTC. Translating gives CASSPRGRGGQETQYF.

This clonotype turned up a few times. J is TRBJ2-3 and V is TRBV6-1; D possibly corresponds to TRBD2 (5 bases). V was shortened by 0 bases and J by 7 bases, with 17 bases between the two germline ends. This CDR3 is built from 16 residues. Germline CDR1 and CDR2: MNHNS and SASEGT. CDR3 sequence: CASSEAYGERGNTQYF. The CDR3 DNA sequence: TGTGCCAGCAGTGAAGCTTACGGGGAACGTGGGAATACGCAGTATTTT.

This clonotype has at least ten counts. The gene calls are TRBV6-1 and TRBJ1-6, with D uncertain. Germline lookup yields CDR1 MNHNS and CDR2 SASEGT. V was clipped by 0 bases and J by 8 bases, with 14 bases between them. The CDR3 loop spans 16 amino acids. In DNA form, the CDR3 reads TGTGCCAGCAGTGAAGCGGGCACGAATTGGGATTCACCCCTCCACTTT. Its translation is CASSEAGTNWDSPLHF.